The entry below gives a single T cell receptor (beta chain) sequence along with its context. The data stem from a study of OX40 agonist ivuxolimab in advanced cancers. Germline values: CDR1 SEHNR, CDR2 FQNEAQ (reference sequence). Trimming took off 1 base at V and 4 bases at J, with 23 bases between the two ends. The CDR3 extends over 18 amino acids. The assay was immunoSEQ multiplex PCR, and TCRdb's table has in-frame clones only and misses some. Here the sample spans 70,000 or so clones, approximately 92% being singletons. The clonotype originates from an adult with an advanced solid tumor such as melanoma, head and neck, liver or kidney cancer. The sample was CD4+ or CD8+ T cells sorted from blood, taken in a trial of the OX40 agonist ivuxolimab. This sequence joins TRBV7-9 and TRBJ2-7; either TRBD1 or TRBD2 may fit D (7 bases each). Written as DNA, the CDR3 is TGTGCCAGCAGCTTAGGGCAGGGGGTTTCGGCTAGCGGTTACGAGCAGTACTTC. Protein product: CASSLGQGVSASGYEQYF.